This T cell receptor beta chain was sequenced during a study of T cells in Graves' hyperthyroidism and ophthalmopathy. Study-wide points: Clonotypes that were expanded in thyroid above 0.001 mostly appeared in blood too.

TCR beta CDR3 region amplification was performed from RNA transcripts. HTBI primers drove first-round RT-PCR of the TCR CDR3. One entry per CDR3 protein results from TCRdb running MiXCR on the multiplex PCR reads. The data hold 400,000 or so distinct CDR3 sequences, with 13% to 15% observed a single time. Ophthalmopathy in the patients scored at least 3 on Clinical Activity Score and at least 4 on NOSPECS grade, lasting under 3 months. Uncontrolled infection, other autoimmune disease, pregnancy or lactation excluded patients. This clonotype was counted many times. Its antigen is as yet unknown. Per germline, CDR1 PRHDT and CDR2 FYEKMQ (reference sequence). This CDR3 contains 15 residues. Between the trimmed V and J ends, which lost 0 bases and 0 bases, there was a span of 9 bases.

The gene calls are TRBV13 and TRBJ2-7, with D maybe TRBD2 (6 bases). The receptor's source is a woman in her sixties with Graves' ophthalmopathy. The sample was blood. DNA of the CDR3: TGTGCCAGCAGCTTAGGAGGCGGGAACTCCTACGAGCAGTACTTC. Translation: CASSLGGGNSYEQYF.